Detailed here is one T cell receptor (beta chain). This entry comes from a study of T-cell reconstitution after alpha-beta-depleted transplantation in children. Molecular barcoding with unique molecular identifiers was used for the TCRbeta library. Each CDR3 protein gets one entry after TCRdb re-called the PCR reads with MiXCR. The sample gives roughly 220,000 distinct CDR3 sequences, about 11% of which show up once; about 2.4% is in the top ten. This sequence was found in a human donor who donated a stem cell graft to a child with acute lymphoblastic leukemia. This specimen consisted of PBMCs from the stem cell graft donor, obtained from the stem cell graft.

CDR3: CASSDTLAVTSDIHADTQYF. CDR3 in DNA: TGTGCCAGCAGTGACACGCTAGCGGTAACCTCTGATATCCACGCAGATACGCAGTATTTT. The chain employs TRBV2 and TRBJ2-3; TRBD2 aligns across 7 bases. The V segment lost 3 bases and the J segment 4 bases; nucleotides outside the gene matches: 22. The CDR3 sequence is 20 residues long. The germline CDR1 and CDR2 sequences are SNHLY and FYNNEI.